This T cell receptor beta chain originates from a study of CXCR3 chemokines and chemotherapy response in bladder cancer (dated by TCRdb to the early 2020s). Turning to the overall study: Whether chemotherapy response in human bladder cancer was predicted by intratumoral CXCR3 chemokine system activity was examined in the study.

The library was obtained by PCR. The sequencer listed for this sample is Illumina HiSeq 2500. TCRdb reworked the public reads: Q25 trimming with fastp, MiXCR clone assembly, productive beta chains retained. Entries are consolidated by CDR3 protein sequence, retaining the most common genes and DNA. The sample yields over 8,500 distinct CDR3 sequences; roughly 24% were counted once. Clones ranked in the top ten supply about 10% of the sample. The germline V gene (reference sequence) specifies MNHEY as CDR1 and SMNVEV as CDR2. The CDR3 measures 13 amino acids from cysteine to phenylalanine. Just the 39-base CDR3 DNA is kept, in frame starting at base 1. V loses 3 bases, J loses 5 bases, and the germline ends lie 10 bases apart. This clonotype came up many times. What this receptor recognizes is not known. One base away there is no much larger clone; base qualities are not given.

Sampling was performed from a patient whose treatment included neoadjuvant chemotherapy. The chain was built from TRBV27 and TRBJ2-5; a tentative D match to TRBD1 spans 7 bases. This TCR came from a human donor with bladder cancer that did not respond to neoadjuvant chemotherapy. The CDR3 corresponds to CASSLPGGETQYF. The nucleotide sequence reads TGTGCCAGCAGTTTGCCAGGGGGGGAGACCCAGTACTTC.